This T cell receptor beta chain was captured in a study of tumor-infiltrating lymphocytes in primary liver carcinoma. Constant-region priming of about 520 ng total RNA yielded TCR beta cDNA. Slightly modified ARM-PCR with three nested multiplex PCR rounds yielded TCR beta libraries. Running ten to eleven cycles apiece, the first two PCR rounds relied on TRBV1-TRBV30 forward primers together with a C-beta reverse primer. TCRdb fed the multiplex PCR reads into MiXCR, producing one record per CDR3 protein. The sample lists 100,000 or so distinct CDR3 sequences, about four fifths occurring once. The study, taken as a whole, reports: Top clones occupying all five tumor regions numbered only about 7-24%.

This CDR3 is built from 14 residues. Trimming took 10 bases from V and 4 from J; bases not matched to a gene: 10. Germline-derived CDR1 and CDR2 are SGHTA and FQGTGA. The source material, roughly 18-31 mg of unsorted bulk tissue, was used to co-extract RNA and DNA. Chronic HBV infection, untreated so far, was present in the patients. The proportion of viable tumor cells exceeded 75% in every tumor sample. Notes on this clonotype: Antigen unknown.

The rearrangement joins TRBV7-3 to TRBJ2-1, with 7 positions matching TRBD2. This clonotype originated in a man aged 35-49 years with primary liver carcinoma and hepatitis B virus infection. Sequencing was carried out using liver tumor tissue from sampling region 3. As to subset: tumor region T3, left-lateral pole. In DNA form, the CDR3 reads TGTGCCATCGCTGAGCGGGGCTCTTACAATGAGCAGTTCTTC. Translated: CAIAERGSYNEQFF.